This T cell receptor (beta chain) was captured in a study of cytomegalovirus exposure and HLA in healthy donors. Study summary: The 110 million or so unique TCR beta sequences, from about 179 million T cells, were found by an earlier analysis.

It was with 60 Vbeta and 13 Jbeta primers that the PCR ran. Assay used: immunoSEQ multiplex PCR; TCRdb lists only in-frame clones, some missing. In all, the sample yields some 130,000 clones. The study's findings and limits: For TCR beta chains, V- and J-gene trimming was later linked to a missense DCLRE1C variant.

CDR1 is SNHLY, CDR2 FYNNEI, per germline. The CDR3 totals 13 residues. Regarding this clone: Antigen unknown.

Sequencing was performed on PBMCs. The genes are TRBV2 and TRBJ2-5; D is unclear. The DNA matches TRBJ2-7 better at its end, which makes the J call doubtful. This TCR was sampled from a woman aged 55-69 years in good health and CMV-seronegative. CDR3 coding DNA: TGTGCCAGCAGTGAAGCGGGCTGGCTCGAGCAGTACTTC. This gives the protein CASSEAGWLEQYF.